Following are 10 T cell receptor beta chains from one sample sequenced in a study of metastatic and nonmetastatic thyroid tumors. TCRdb re-called the PCR reads via MiXCR. The sample has about 93,000 clones; 8% to 9.5% are singletons. Thyroid surgery was preceded by no treatment in any patient. The sample comprised blood. Receptor source: a female donor with papillary thyroid cancer or a benign thyroid nodule (not recorded which). Some clones in this sample may be carry-over from other donors' samples.

This clone has ten or more counts. The chain has TRBV9 and TRBJ2-3; no definite D call. The CDR3 totals 14 residues. In germline, CDR1 is SGDLS, CDR2 YYNGEE. V lost 2 bases, J lost 1 base, and 8 bases lay in between. In DNA, the CDR3 is TGTGCCAGCAGCGTGTCCCAAGGCACAGATACGCAGTATTTT. Protein product: CASSVSQGTDTQYF.

This clone occurred many times. The chain combines TRBV19 with TRBJ1-2; the match to TRBD1 covers 7 bases. Germline V CDR1 and CDR2: LNHDA, SQIVND (reference sequence). The CDR3 is 16 residues long. V was clipped by 6 bases and J by 4 bases; unmatched bases: 14. The CDR3 loop reads CASRPDSGTAIYGYTF. CDR3 coding DNA: TGTGCCAGTAGACCAGATTCCGGGACAGCTATCTATGGCTACACCTTC.

Points on this clone: A single base separates this from a much larger clone, so it may be a read error. This CDR3 is also generated by other DNA sequences in the sample. As DNA, the CDR3 is TGCGCCAGCAGTGTTAGTGGACAGGGTAATTCACCCCTCCACTTC. Protein product: CASSVSGQGNSPLHF. The chain is built from TRBV10-2 and TRBJ1-6; 8 nucleotides line up with TRBD1. Germline lookup yields CDR1 WSHSY and CDR2 SAAADI. The CDR3 is 15 amino acids.

At least ten counts were recorded for this clone. The chain uses TRBV28 and TRBJ1-4, with 7 bases that match TRBD1. J gave up 3 bases and V 5 bases, and 3 bases lay outside the gene matches. Germline V gives CDR1 MDHEN, CDR2 SYDVKM. The CDR3 sequence is 14 residues long. The CDR3 DNA follows: TGTGCCAGCAGTGAAGGGGGCCCTAATGAAAAACTGTTTTTT. As protein: CASSEGGPNEKLFF. Based on the CDR3 plus reference TRBV28 and TRBJ1-4, the full variable domain is DVKVTQSSRYLVKRTGEKVFLECVQDMDHENMFWYRQDPGLGLRLIYFSYDVKMKEKGDIPEGYSVSREKKERFSLILESASTNQTSMYLCASSEGGPNEKLFFGSGTQLSVL.

The rearrangement uses TRBV7-9 and TRBJ2-7; 10 positions agree with TRBD1. The CDR3 covers 13 residues. Germline V gene lookup returns CDR1 SEHNR and CDR2 FQNEAQ (reference sequence). Losses at the gene ends were 11 bases for V and 1 base for J; bases not matched to a gene: 5. CDR3 sequence: CAGDRGPSYEQYF. DNA of the CDR3: TGTGCCGGGGACAGGGGACCTTCCTACGAGCAGTACTTC.

This clone was picked up many times. Its ends do not fully match the called genes, so a read error is possible. Other DNA sequences in this specimen translate into the identical CDR3. The chain combines TRBV6-1 with TRBJ2-3; D might be TRBD1 (5 bases). The CDR3 has 16 amino acids. Germline values: CDR1 MNHNS, CDR2 SASEGT. The CDR3, as DNA: TGTGCCAGCACACCCACCACACCCGACAGCACAGATACGCAGTACTTT. It encodes CASTPTTPDSTDTQYF.

In the case of this clone: A much larger clone differs by one base, so this may be a read error. This CDR3 is also generated by other DNA sequences in the sample. This chain links TRBV6-2 or TRBV6-3 with TRBJ2-5; tentative D call: TRBD2 (6 bases). CDR1 and CDR2 from the germline V gene are MNHEY and SVGEGT. V dropped 8 bases and J dropped 2 bases, with 15 bases sitting between them. CDR3 length: 14 residues. The CDR3 reads CASGRRGNQETQYF. The CDR3 nucleotides are TGTGCCAGCGGGCGGCGGGGCAATCAAGAGACCCAGTACTTC.

This clone was observed many times. The chain uses TRBV10-3 and TRBJ2-3; 8 bases line up with TRBD1. The CDR3 totals 16 residues. J was trimmed by 7 bases and V by 0 bases; bases with no gene match: 9. The V gene's germline CDR1 is ENHRY and CDR2 SYGVKD. CDR3 in amino acids: CAISESPGQAVNTQYF. The CDR3 bases are TGTGCCATCAGTGAGTCCCCGGGACAGGCGGTAAATACGCAGTATTTT.

This clone was counted at least ten times. A much larger clone differs by one base, so this may be a read error. Other DNA sequences in the same sample also yield this CDR3. The rearrangement uses TRBV6-1 and TRBJ1-5; a possible D gene is TRBD1 (6 bases). The CDR3 is made up of 17 amino acids. Between the trimmed V and J ends, which lost 8 bases and 4 bases, there was a span of 24 bases. The germline gives CDR1 MNHNS, CDR2 SASEGT. The chain's CDR3 is CASVRDTGYGGNQPQHF. The CDR3 bases are TGTGCCAGCGTAAGGGACACGGGGTATGGGGGTAATCAGCCCCAGCATTTT.

As to this clone: A much bigger clone sits one base away, suggesting this may be a read error. This chain joins TRBV6-1 and TRBJ2-5, with D perhaps TRBD1 or TRBD2 (5 bases each). CDR1 MNHNS and CDR2 SASEGT come from the germline V gene. The CDR3 has 15 amino acids. V was cut by 7 bases and J by 6 bases, with 21 bases left in between. The CDR3, as DNA: TGTGCCAGCACCCTGGATGAGGGGTTGGGAAAGACCCAGTACTTC. It is translated as CASTLDEGLGKTQYF.